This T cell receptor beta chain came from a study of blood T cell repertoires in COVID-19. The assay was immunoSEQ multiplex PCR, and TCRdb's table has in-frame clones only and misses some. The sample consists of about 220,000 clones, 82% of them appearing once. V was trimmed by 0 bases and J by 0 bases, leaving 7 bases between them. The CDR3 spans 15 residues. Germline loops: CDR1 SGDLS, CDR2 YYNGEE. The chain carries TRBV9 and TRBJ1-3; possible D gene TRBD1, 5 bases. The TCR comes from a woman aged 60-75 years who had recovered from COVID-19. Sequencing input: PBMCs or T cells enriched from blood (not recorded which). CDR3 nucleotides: TGTGCCAGCAGCGTAGCTACAGGCTCTGGAAACACCATATATTTT. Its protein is CASSVATGSGNTIYF.